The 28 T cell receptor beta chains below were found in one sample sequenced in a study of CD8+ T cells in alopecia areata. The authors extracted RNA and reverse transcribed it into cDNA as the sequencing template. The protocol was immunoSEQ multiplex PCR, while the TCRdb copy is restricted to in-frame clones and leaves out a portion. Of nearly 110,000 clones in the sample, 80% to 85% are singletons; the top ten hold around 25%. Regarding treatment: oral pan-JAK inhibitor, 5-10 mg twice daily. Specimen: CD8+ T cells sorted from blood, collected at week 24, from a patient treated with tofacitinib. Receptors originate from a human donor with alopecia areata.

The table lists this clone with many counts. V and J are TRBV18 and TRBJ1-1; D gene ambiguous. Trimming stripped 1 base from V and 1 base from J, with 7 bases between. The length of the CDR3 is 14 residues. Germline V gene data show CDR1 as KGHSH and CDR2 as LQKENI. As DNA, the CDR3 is TGTGCCAGCTCACCACGGGGTGAGAACACTGAAGCTTTCTTT. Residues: CASSPRGENTEAFF.

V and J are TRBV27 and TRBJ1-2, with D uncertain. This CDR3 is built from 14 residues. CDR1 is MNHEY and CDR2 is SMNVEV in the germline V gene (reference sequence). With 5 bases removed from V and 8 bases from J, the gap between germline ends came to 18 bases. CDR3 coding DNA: TGTGCCAGCAGTCCATTGGAGGGTCTGGAAGGCTACACCTTC. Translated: CASSPLEGLEGYTF.

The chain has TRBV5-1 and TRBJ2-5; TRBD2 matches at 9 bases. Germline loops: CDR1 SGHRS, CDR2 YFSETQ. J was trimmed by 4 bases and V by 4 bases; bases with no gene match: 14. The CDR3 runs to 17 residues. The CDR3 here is CASSPRRSGGSPETQYF. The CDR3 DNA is TGCGCCAGCAGCCCCCGACGAAGCGGGGGGTCCCCAGAGACCCAGTACTTC.

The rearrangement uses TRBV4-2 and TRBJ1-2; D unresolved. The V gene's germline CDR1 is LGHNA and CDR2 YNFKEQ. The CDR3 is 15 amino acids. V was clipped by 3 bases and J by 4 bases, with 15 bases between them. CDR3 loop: CASSHSETGIYGYTF. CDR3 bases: TGTGCCAGCAGCCATTCGGAGACGGGAATCTATGGCTACACCTTC.

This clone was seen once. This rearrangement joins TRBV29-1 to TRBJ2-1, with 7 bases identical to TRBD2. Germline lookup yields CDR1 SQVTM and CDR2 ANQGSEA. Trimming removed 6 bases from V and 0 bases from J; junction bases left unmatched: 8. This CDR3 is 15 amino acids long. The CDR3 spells CSVVFGEGSYNEQFF. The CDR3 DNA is TGCAGCGTGGTTTTTGGGGAGGGCTCCTACAATGAGCAGTTCTTC.

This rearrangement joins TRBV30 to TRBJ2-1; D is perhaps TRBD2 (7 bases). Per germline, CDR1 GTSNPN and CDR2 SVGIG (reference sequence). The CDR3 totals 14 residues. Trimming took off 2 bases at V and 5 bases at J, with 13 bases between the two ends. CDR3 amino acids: CAWSRGGGNNEQFF. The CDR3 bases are TGTGCCTGGAGTCGGGGCGGGGGCAACAATGAGCAGTTCTTC.

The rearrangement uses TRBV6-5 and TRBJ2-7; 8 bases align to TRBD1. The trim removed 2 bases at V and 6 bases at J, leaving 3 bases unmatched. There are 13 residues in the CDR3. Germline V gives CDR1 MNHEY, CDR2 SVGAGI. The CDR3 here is CASSYAGQGEQYF. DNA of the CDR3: TGTGCCAGCAGTTACGCCGGACAGGGCGAGCAGTACTTC.

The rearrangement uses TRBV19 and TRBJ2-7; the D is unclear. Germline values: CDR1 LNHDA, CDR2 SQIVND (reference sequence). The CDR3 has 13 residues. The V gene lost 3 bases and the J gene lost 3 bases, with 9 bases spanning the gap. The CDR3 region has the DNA TGTGCCAGTAGTATCGCGGCAGGCTACGAGCAGTACTTC. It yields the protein CASSIAAGYEQYF. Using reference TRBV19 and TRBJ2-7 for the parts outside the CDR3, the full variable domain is DGGITQSPKYLFRKEGQNVTLSCEQNLNHDAMYWYRQDPGQGLRLIYYSQIVNDFQKGDIAEGYSVSREKKESFPLTVTSAQKNPTAFYLCASSIAAGYEQYFGPGTRLTVT.

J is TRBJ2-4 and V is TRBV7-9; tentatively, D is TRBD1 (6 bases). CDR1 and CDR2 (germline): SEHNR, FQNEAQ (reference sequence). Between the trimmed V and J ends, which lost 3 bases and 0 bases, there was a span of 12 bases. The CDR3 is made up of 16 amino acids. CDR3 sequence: CASSLTGGVAKNIQYF. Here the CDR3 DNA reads TGTGCCAGCAGCTTGACAGGAGGAGTAGCCAAAAACATTCAGTACTTC.

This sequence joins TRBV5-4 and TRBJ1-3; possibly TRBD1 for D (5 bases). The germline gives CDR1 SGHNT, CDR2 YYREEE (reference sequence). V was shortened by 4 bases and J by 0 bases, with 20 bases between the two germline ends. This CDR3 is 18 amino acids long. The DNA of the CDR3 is TGTGCCAGCAGCCCCACCGACGGACAACCCCACTCTGGAAACACCATATATTTT. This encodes CASSPTDGQPHSGNTIYF.

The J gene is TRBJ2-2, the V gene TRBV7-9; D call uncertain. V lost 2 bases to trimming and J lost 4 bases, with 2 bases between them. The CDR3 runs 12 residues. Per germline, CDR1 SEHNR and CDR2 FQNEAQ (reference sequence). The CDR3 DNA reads TGTGCCAGCAGCTTATTCACCGGGGAGCTGTTTTTT. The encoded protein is CASSLFTGELFF.

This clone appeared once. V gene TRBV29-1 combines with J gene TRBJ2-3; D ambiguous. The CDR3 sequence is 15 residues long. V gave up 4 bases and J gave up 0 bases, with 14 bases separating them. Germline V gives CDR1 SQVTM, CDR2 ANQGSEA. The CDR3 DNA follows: TGCAGCGTTGGGGTCCCCATGACTAGCACAGATACGCAGTATTTT. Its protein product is CSVGVPMTSTDTQYF.

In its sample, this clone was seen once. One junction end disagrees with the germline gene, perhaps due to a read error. CDR3 in DNA: TGTGCTAGCAGACCGACTAGGGCTAACACCGGGGAGCTGTTTTTT. Its protein is CASRPTRANTGELFF. The rearrangement links TRBV7-7 to TRBJ2-2; D might be TRBD2 (6 bases). Germline V CDR1 and CDR2: SSHAT, FNYEAQ (reference sequence). This CDR3 comprises 15 residues.

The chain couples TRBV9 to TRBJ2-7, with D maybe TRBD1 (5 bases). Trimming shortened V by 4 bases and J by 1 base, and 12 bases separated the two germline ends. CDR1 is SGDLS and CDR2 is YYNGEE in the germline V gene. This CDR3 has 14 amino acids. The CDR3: CASSSASGSYEQYF. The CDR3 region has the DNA TGTGCCAGCAGCTCAGCCTCAGGGTCCTACGAGCAGTACTTC.

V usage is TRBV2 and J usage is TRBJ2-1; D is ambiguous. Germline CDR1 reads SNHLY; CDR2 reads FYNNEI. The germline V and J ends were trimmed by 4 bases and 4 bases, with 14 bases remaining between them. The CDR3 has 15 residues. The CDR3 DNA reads TGTGCCAGCAGTGCGACATATGCAGTTTACAATGAGCAGTTCTTC. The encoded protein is CASSATYAVYNEQFF.

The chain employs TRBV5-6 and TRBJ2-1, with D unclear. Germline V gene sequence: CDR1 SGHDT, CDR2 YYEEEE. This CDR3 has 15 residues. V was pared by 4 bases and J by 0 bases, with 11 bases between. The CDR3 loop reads CASSRSLSSYNEQFF. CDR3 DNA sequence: TGTGCCAGCAGCCGGAGCTTAAGCTCCTACAATGAGCAGTTCTTC.

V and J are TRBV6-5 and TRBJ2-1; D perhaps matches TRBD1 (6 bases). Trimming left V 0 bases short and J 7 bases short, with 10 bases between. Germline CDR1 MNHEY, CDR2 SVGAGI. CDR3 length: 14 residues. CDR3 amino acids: CASSYSERGNEQFF. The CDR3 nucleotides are TGTGCCAGCAGTTACTCGGAAAGGGGGAATGAGCAGTTCTTC.

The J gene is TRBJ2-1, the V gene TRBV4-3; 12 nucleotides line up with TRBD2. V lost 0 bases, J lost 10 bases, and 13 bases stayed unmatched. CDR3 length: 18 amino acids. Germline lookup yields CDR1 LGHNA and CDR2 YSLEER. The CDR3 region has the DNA TGCGCCAGCAGCCAAGATTATCGACTAGCGGGGGTCCCAGGAGAGCAGTTCTTC. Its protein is CASSQDYRLAGVPGEQFF.

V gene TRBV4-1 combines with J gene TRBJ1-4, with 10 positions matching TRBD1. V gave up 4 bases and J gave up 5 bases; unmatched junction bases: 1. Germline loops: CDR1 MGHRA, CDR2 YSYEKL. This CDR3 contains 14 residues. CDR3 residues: CASSRTGGNEKLFF. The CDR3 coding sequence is TGCGCCAGCAGCCGGACAGGGGGGAATGAAAAACTGTTTTTT.

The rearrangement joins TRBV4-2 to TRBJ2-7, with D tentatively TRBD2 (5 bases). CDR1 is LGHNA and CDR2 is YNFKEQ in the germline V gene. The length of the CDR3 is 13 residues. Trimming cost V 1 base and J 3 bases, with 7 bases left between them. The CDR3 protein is CASSQGEFYEQYF. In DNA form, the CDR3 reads TGTGCCAGCAGCCAAGGGGAGTTCTACGAGCAGTACTTC.

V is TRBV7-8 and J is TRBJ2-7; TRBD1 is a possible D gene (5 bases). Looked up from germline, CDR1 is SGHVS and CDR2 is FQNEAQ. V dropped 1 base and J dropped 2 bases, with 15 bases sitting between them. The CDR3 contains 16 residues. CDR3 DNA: TGTGCCAGCAGCTTAGTGGGGCGAACCCTGACCTACGAGCAGTACTTC. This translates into CASSLVGRTLTYEQYF.

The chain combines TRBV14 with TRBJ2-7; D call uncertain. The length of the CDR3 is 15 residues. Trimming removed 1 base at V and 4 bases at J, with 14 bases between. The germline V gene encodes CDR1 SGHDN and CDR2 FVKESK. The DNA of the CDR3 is TGTGCCAGCAGCCAAGGGACGGGCCTAGGATACGAGCAGTACTTC. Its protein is CASSQGTGLGYEQYF.

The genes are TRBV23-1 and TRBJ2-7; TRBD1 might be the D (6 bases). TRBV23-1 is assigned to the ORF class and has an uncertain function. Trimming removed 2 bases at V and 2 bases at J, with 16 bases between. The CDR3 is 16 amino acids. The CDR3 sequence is CASSQDRTEPPYEQYF. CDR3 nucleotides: TGCGCCAGCAGTCAAGATCGGACAGAACCCCCCTACGAGCAGTACTTC.

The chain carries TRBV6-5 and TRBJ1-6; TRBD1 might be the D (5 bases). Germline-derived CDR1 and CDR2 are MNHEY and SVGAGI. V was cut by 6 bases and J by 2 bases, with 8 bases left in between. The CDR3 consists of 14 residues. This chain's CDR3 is CASSGGAYNSPLHF. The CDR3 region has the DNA TGTGCCAGCAGCGGGGGGGCCTATAATTCACCCCTCCACTTT.

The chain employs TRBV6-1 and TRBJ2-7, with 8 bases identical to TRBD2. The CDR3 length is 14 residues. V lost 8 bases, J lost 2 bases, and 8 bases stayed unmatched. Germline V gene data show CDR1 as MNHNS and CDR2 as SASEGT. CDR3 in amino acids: CASGPGLDPYEQYF. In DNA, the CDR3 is TGTGCCAGCGGGCCGGGACTAGACCCCTACGAGCAGTACTTC.

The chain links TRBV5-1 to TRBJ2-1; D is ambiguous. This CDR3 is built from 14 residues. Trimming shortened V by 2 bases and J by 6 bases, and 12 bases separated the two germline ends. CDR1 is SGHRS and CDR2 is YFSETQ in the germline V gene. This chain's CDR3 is CASSFRTAGNEQFF. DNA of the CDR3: TGCGCCAGCAGCTTCCGGACGGCCGGCAATGAGCAGTTCTTC.

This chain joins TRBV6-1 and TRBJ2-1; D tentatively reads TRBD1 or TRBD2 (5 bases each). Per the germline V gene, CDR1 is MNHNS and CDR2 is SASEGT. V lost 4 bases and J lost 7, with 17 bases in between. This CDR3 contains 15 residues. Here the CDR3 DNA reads TGTGCCAGCAGTGTTTCCGGGACCAAGGTAAATGAGCAGTTCTTC. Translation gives CASSVSGTKVNEQFF.

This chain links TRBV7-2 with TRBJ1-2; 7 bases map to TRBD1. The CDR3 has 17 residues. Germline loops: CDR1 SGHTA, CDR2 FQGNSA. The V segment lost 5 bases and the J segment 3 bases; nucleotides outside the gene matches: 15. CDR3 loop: CASSPWAGGLVDYGYTF. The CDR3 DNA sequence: TGTGCCAGCAGCCCCTGGGCAGGGGGGCTGGTGGACTATGGCTACACCTTC.